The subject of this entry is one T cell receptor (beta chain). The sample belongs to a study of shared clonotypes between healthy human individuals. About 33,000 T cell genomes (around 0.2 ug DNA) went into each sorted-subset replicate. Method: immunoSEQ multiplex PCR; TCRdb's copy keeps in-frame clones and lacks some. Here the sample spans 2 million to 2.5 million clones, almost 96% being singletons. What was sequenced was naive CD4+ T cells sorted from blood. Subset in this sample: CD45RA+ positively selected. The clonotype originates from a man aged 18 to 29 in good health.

CDR3 DNA sequence: TGTGCCAGCAGTGAACCCGGGAGTGTCACAGATACGCAGTATTTT. It yields the protein CASSEPGSVTDTQYF. The chain is built from TRBV6-1 and TRBJ2-3; a weak D match, TRBD2 (6 bases). CDR1 is MNHNS, CDR2 SASEGT, per germline. The CDR3 spans 15 residues. Deletions cut 2 bases from V and 2 bases from J, with 11 bases between.